This TCR beta chain was sequenced during a study of esophageal squamous cell carcinoma under preoperative chemotherapy. As for the study in general: Samples included peripheral blood T cells as well as tumor-infiltrating lymphocytes. The study's findings and limits: After treatment, tumor-infiltrating lymphocytes seemed to come partly from incoming peripheral T cells, not only local changes. Clonal contraction, more than amplification, hit abundant clones after paclitaxel-nedaplatin.

The time point: after preoperative PTX-NDP chemotherapy. Patients received paclitaxel-nedaplatin as preoperative chemotherapy before surgery. A single record per CDR3 protein comes from TCRdb applying MiXCR to the PCR reads. The sample comprises 30,000 to 35,000 distinct CDR3 sequences, 52% of which are singletons, and roughly 25% rests with the top ten. Remarks on this clonotype: What it recognizes is unknown.

Germline assignment: CDR1 MDHEN and CDR2 SYDVKM. This CDR3 is 14 amino acids long. V gave up 2 bases and J gave up 5 bases, with 11 bases separating them. The chain joins TRBV28 to TRBJ2-3, with D unresolved. This sequence originates from a human donor with esophageal squamous cell carcinoma. The donor label of this sample is uncertain. This material was obtained from a patient given preoperative chemotherapy. The CDR3 DNA follows: TGTGCCAGCAGTTTAACGCAAGTTCGAGATACGCAGTATTTT. As protein: CASSLTQVRDTQYF.